This T cell receptor beta chain emerged from a study of blood T cells in healthy people across ages. Study-wide results and limits: In older individuals, TCR beta diversity per million T cells was lower, falling roughly linearly with age. Both naive CD4+ cell counts and diversity were greater in long-lived donors than in aged donors.

It was with a sample-barcoded 5' primer and a J-beta primer mix that a second PCR of roughly 7 to 12 cycles was run. TCRdb redid the calling of the 5' RACE reads with MiXCR, one entry per CDR3 protein. The data contain fewer than 800,000 distinct CDR3 sequences, 45% to 50% of them singletons. This clonotype has a count of ten or more. Antigen specificity is unknown. V shed 3 bases and J shed 6 bases, with 8 bases lying between them. CDR3 length: 13 amino acids. Germline CDR1 reads ENHRY; CDR2 reads SYGVKD. V usage is TRBV10-3 and J usage is TRBJ2-2; D is uncertain. Sequencing was done on a sample of blood. The sequence derives from an older woman in good health. The DNA for the CDR3 is TGTGCCATCAGTGATGGTATCTCCGGGGAGCTGTTTTTT. This encodes CAISDGISGELFF.